One sample yielded the 12 T cell receptor beta chains listed below, sequenced in a study of T cell responses to AZD1222 COVID-19 vaccine. Here immunoSEQ multiplex PCR was the method, and the copy in TCRdb shows in-frame clones only, minus some. The table has more than 100,000 clones, around 85% seen once. The sample here was peripheral blood, taken 28 days after the second dose of the MenACWY control vaccine. Receptors originate from an adult who received the MenACWY meningococcal vaccine as a control.

The chain carries TRBV5-1 and TRBJ2-3, with 11 bases identical to TRBD2. Germline values: CDR1 SGHRS, CDR2 YFSETQ. CDR3 length: 19 residues. The junction had 9 bases not matched to a gene; V was cut back by 0 bases and J by 0 bases. The chain's CDR3 is CASSLAGMGLAESTDTQYF. The CDR3 region has the DNA TGCGCCAGCAGCTTGGCAGGGATGGGACTAGCGGAAAGCACAGATACGCAGTATTTT.

V is TRBV3-1 (or the pseudogene TRBV3-2) and J is TRBJ1-1; TRBD1 matches 11 bases. The CDR3 length is 16 residues. Germline V gene sequence: CDR1 LGHDT, CDR2 YNNKEL (reference sequence). Trimming removed 1 base from V and 7 bases from J; junction bases left unmatched: 8. CDR3 residues: CASSQGRTGGLIEAFF. CDR3 bases: TGTGCCAGCAGCCAAGGACGGACAGGGGGCTTGATTGAAGCTTTCTTT.

The genes are TRBV3-1 (or the pseudogene TRBV3-2) and TRBJ2-1; TRBD1 matches 9 bases. The V segment lost 1 base and the J segment 8 bases; nucleotides outside the gene matches: 9. The CDR3 sequence is 16 residues long. Germline V gene sequence: CDR1 LGHDT, CDR2 YNNKEL (reference sequence). The CDR3 sequence is CASSQVPGQGWDEQFF. CDR3 nucleotide sequence: TGTGCCAGCAGCCAAGTCCCGGGACAGGGTTGGGATGAGCAGTTCTTC.

The J gene is TRBJ2-5, the V gene TRBV29-1; D perhaps matches TRBD2 (6 bases). CDR3 size: 13 residues. Germline V gene lookup returns CDR1 SQVTM and CDR2 ANQGSEA. V shed 6 bases and J shed 5 bases, with 16 bases lying between them. The CDR3 spells CSVAGPGVETQYF. The CDR3, as DNA: TGCAGCGTCGCGGGACCTGGGGTGGAGACCCAGTACTTC.

The chain has TRBV30 and TRBJ2-7; 10 nucleotides align to TRBD1. V trimming: 3 bases; J trimming: 7 bases; junction bases outside the gene matches: 6. The CDR3 length is 13 residues. Germline V gives CDR1 GTSNPN, CDR2 SVGIG (reference sequence). The CDR3 sequence: CAWRTGGMGEQYF. CDR3 sequence (DNA): TGTGCCTGGAGGACAGGGGGCATGGGGGAGCAGTACTTC.

The rearrangement uses TRBV11-2 and TRBJ2-3; no clear D. V gave up 0 bases and J gave up 6 bases, with 7 bases separating them. There are 13 residues in the CDR3. Germline-derived CDR1 and CDR2 are SGHAT and FQNNGV. CDR3: CASSLDQGDTQYF. The CDR3 region has the DNA TGTGCCAGCAGCTTAGATCAAGGGGATACGCAGTATTTT.

In this sample, this clone turned up once. V gene TRBV15 combines with J gene TRBJ1-1; 9 positions agree with TRBD1. The V gene end was trimmed by 1 base and the J gene end by 4 bases; junction bases not matched to a gene: 7. The germline V gene has CDR1 LNHNV and CDR2 YYDKDF (reference sequence). The CDR3 loop spans 16 amino acids. For the CDR3, the DNA is TGTGCCACCAGCAGAGTCACGGGACAGGGAGGCACTGAAGCTTTCTTT. Residues: CATSRVTGQGGTEAFF.

This chain connects TRBV6-2 or TRBV6-3 to TRBJ1-1; TRBD1 aligns across 7 bases. The CDR3 is 11 residues long. Trimming cost V 5 bases and J 6 bases; bases outside gene matches: 0. Germline loops: CDR1 MNHEY, CDR2 SVGEGT. CDR3 amino acids: CASSQGAEAFF. The CDR3 nucleotides read TGTGCCAGCAGTCAGGGGGCTGAAGCTTTCTTT.

This clone was detected only a few times. The chain employs TRBV19 and TRBJ1-6; 8 bases are a match to TRBD1. Germline V gives CDR1 LNHDA, CDR2 SQIVND (reference sequence). The CDR3 is 16 amino acids. V shed 5 bases, J shed 7 bases, and the junction held 10 bases outside the gene matches. Here the CDR3 reads CASSPPGTGANSPLHF. The CDR3 coding sequence is TGTGCCAGTAGTCCCCCCGGGACAGGAGCAAATTCACCCCTCCACTTT. Supplemented by reference TRBV19 and TRBJ1-6, the full variable domain reads DGGITQSPKYLFRKEGQNVTLSCEQNLNHDAMYWYRQDPGQGLRLIYYSQIVNDFQKGDIAEGYSVSREKKESFPLTVTSAQKNPTAFYLCASSPPGTGANSPLHFGNGTRLTVT.

The chain combines TRBV14 with TRBJ1-2, with D possibly matching TRBD1 (5 bases). The germline V gene has CDR1 SGHDN and CDR2 FVKESK. Trimming pared 0 bases from V and 8 bases from J, leaving 13 bases between. The CDR3 has 14 residues. The CDR3 loop is CASSQDYTGGGYTF. The CDR3 coding sequence is TGTGCCAGCAGCCAAGATTATACCGGGGGAGGCTACACCTTC.

The chain couples TRBV5-1 to TRBJ1-4; 8 nucleotides match TRBD1. Germline V gives CDR1 SGHRS, CDR2 YFSETQ. This CDR3 is 18 amino acids long. Trimming at V came to 5 bases and at J to 0 bases, leaving 12 bases not matched to a gene. The CDR3 reads CASRPGQGSDTTNEKLFF. The CDR3 DNA is TGCGCCAGCAGACCTGGACAGGGTAGCGATACAACTAATGAAAAACTGTTTTTT.

The chain has TRBV5-1 and TRBJ2-2; D ambiguous. Deletions cut 3 bases from V and 1 base from J, with 10 bases between. Germline loops: CDR1 SGHRS, CDR2 YFSETQ. This CDR3 contains 15 residues. The CDR3 region is CASSSQQLNTGELFF. The CDR3 DNA is TGCGCCAGCAGCTCCCAACAGTTGAACACCGGGGAGCTGTTTTTT.